Below are 22 T cell receptor beta chains sequenced from a single sample in a study of CD8 T cells in Susac syndrome. A quantity of 0.5 to 1 ug RNA underwent reverse transcription using random hexamers. MiXCR, run by TCRdb on the immunoSEQ multiplex PCR reads, gives a single entry per CDR3 protein. The table shows tens of thousands of distinct CDR3 sequences, with over 85% occurring only once. The sequencing input was CD8+ T cells from PBMCs. These receptors originate from a human donor in good health.

This clonotype was found once. The chain carries TRBV2 and TRBJ2-2; TRBD1 is a possible D gene (6 bases). Germline assignment: CDR1 SNHLY and CDR2 FYNNEI. V was cut by 3 bases and J by 5 bases, with 10 bases left in between. There are 14 residues in the CDR3. The CDR3 is CASSELGATGELFF. The DNA for the CDR3 is TGTGCCAGCAGTGAGTTGGGGGCGACCGGGGAGCTGTTTTTT.

J is TRBJ2-2 and V is TRBV4-1; D is unclear. This CDR3 spans 12 amino acids. Germline-derived CDR1 and CDR2 are MGHRA and YSYEKL. The V end was cut by 4 bases, the J end by 6 bases, with 6 bases between. The CDR3 loop is CASSLTAGELFF. Here the CDR3 DNA reads TGCGCCAGCAGCCTTACGGCCGGGGAGCTGTTTTTT.

The chain joins TRBV29-1 to TRBJ2-4; 10 bases align to TRBD2. V lost 0 bases and J lost 5; bases outside the gene matches: 4. In germline, CDR1 is SQVTM, CDR2 ANQGSEA. This CDR3 comprises 15 residues. Here the CDR3 reads CSVEDPSGGENIQYF. The DNA for the CDR3 is TGCAGCGTTGAAGATCCTAGCGGGGGAGAAAACATTCAGTACTTC.

This clonotype was seen only once. The V gene is TRBV5-1, the J gene TRBJ2-7, with 9 positions matching TRBD1. Germline values: CDR1 SGHRS, CDR2 YFSETQ. The CDR3 extends over 15 amino acids. J lost 1 base, V lost 5 bases, and 7 bases had no gene match. The CDR3 loop reads CASRFRQGESYEQYF. In DNA, the CDR3 is TGCGCCAGCAGATTTAGACAGGGGGAGTCCTACGAGCAGTACTTC.

CDR3 amino acids: CASSPGPWDTEAFF. The CDR3 DNA sequence: TGTGCCAGCAGCCCCGGGCCCTGGGACACTGAAGCTTTCTTT. V usage is TRBV5-6 and J usage is TRBJ1-1; D ambiguous. In germline, CDR1 is SGHDT, CDR2 YYEEEE. The CDR3 is 14 residues long. The V end lost 4 bases, the J end lost 3 bases, and 13 bases lay between the germline ends.

This chain uses TRBV7-2 with TRBJ2-7; D is possibly TRBD2 (5 bases). CDR1 is SGHTA, CDR2 FQGNSA, per germline. CDR3 length: 13 amino acids. The V gene lost 3 bases and the J gene lost 3 bases, with 9 bases spanning the gap. The CDR3 here is CASSFPGNYEQYF. The CDR3 nucleotides are TGTGCCAGCAGCTTCCCCGGGAACTACGAGCAGTACTTC. The variable domain in full, completed from reference TRBV7-2 and TRBJ2-7, reads GAGVSQSPSNKVTEKGKDVELRCDPISGHTALYWYRQSLGQGLEFLIYFQGNSAPDKSGLPSDRFSAERTGGSVSTLTIQRTQQEDSAVYLCASSFPGNYEQYFGPGTRLTVT.

The chain has TRBV12-5 and TRBJ1-5; 7 bases match TRBD1. The CDR3 is 14 amino acids. The germline V gene encodes CDR1 LGHNT and CDR2 FRNRAP. With V trimmed by 6 bases and J by 1 base, 3 bases remained unmatched. The CDR3 coding sequence is TGTGCTAGTGGGTGGGGACAGAGCAATCAGCCCCAGCATTTT. Translation: CASGWGQSNQPQHF.

The V gene is TRBV30, the J gene TRBJ1-1; D is unclear. Germline V gives CDR1 GTSNPN, CDR2 SVGIG (reference sequence). Trimming removed 4 bases at V and 5 bases at J, with 14 bases between. CDR3 size: 13 residues. CDR3 sequence (DNA): TGTGCCTGGACCCTGCAGGAATGGACTGAAGCTTTCTTT. Its translation is CAWTLQEWTEAFF.

The chain couples TRBV11-2 to TRBJ2-2; a weak D match, TRBD1 (5 bases). Trimming removed 2 bases at V and 1 base at J, with 8 bases between. CDR3 length: 15 amino acids. The germline V gene encodes CDR1 SGHAT and CDR2 FQNNGV. Written as DNA, the CDR3 is TGTGCCAGCAGCTTATCAACAGGGAACACCGGGGAGCTGTTTTTT. It is translated as CASSLSTGNTGELFF.

The V gene is TRBV5-4, the J gene TRBJ1-2; TRBD1 matches at 10 bases. This CDR3 comprises 16 residues. After removal of 0 bases from V and 5 bases from J, the junction contained 7 bases not matched to a gene. Germline V CDR1 and CDR2: SGHNT, YYREEE (reference sequence). CDR3 sequence: CASSLAGQGEEYGYTF. The CDR3 DNA reads TGTGCCAGCAGCTTGGCCGGACAGGGGGAGGAGTATGGCTACACCTTC.

The V gene is TRBV7-9, the J gene TRBJ1-1; D unclear. This CDR3 is 13 amino acids long. Between the trimmed V and J ends, which lost 1 base and 4 bases, there was a span of 7 bases. Germline values: CDR1 SEHNR, CDR2 FQNEAQ (reference sequence). CDR3 sequence: CASSLGVVTEAFF. In nucleotides, the CDR3 is TGTGCCAGCAGCTTAGGGGTAGTCACTGAAGCTTTCTTT.

The chain carries TRBV5-1 and TRBJ2-2; no definite D call. V was trimmed by 0 bases and J by 7 bases, leaving 7 bases between them. Looked up from germline, CDR1 is SGHRS and CDR2 is YFSETQ. The CDR3 length is 13 residues. The CDR3: CASSLGPDGELFF. For the CDR3, the DNA is TGCGCCAGCAGCTTGGGACCGGACGGGGAGCTGTTTTTT.

The genes are TRBV9 and TRBJ1-3; TRBD1 might be the D (5 bases). The CDR3 is made up of 15 amino acids. Germline V gene data show CDR1 as SGDLS and CDR2 as YYNGEE. The germline V and J ends were trimmed by 0 bases and 0 bases, with 7 bases remaining between them. CDR3: CASSVAGYSGNTIYF. The CDR3 nucleotides are TGTGCCAGCAGCGTAGCAGGGTACTCTGGAAACACCATATATTTT.

The chain is built from TRBV3-1 and TRBJ2-7; TRBD1 matches 7 bases. Germline V CDR1 and CDR2: LGHDT, YNNKEL (reference sequence). J gave up 2 bases and V 1 base, and 2 bases lay outside the gene matches. The CDR3 length is 14 residues. CDR3: CASSQVQGAYEQYF. The CDR3 DNA sequence: TGTGCCAGCAGCCAAGTCCAGGGGGCCTACGAGCAGTACTTC.

The gene calls are TRBV7-2 and TRBJ2-1, with 8 positions matching TRBD1. Germline values: CDR1 SGHTA, CDR2 FQGNSA. The CDR3 runs 13 residues. The trim removed 4 bases at V and 13 bases at J, leaving 9 bases unmatched. The CDR3 loop reads CASSSDRVVFQFF. The CDR3 coding sequence is TGTGCCAGCAGCTCGGACAGGGTGGTTTTTCAGTTCTTC.

The rearrangement links TRBV11-2 to TRBJ2-1; 7 nucleotides line up with TRBD2. Germline-derived CDR1 and CDR2 are SGHAT and FQNNGV. The CDR3 totals 17 residues. Trimming cost V 0 bases and J 5 bases; bases outside gene matches: 10. The CDR3 region has the DNA TGTGCCAGCAGCTTAGAGATTGGCGGGGGAACCCACAATGAGCAGTTCTTC. Translating gives CASSLEIGGGTHNEQFF. The complete variable domain, with remaining parts taken from reference TRBV11-2 and TRBJ2-1, reads EAGVAQSPRYKIIEKRQSVAFWCNPISGHATLYWYQQILGQGPKLLIQFQNNGVVDDSQLPKDRFSAERLKGVDSTLKIQPAKLEDSAVYLCASSLEIGGGTHNEQFFGPGTRLTVL.

This chain joins TRBV5-4 and TRBJ1-2, with TRBD1 matching over 7 bases. Trimming cost V 1 base and J 5 bases; bases outside gene matches: 11. CDR1 is SGHNT and CDR2 is YYREEE in the germline V gene (reference sequence). The CDR3 consists of 16 residues. CDR3 region: CASSLLGQAGGYGYTF. CDR3 bases: TGTGCCAGCAGCTTGCTTGGACAGGCCGGGGGGTATGGCTACACCTTC. Together with reference TRBV5-4 and TRBJ1-2, the CDR3 gives the full variable domain: ETGVTQSPTHLIKTRGQQVTLRCSSQSGHNTVSWYQQALGQGPQFIFQYYREEENGRGNFPPRFSGLQFPNYSSELNVNALELDDSALYLCASSLLGQAGGYGYTFGSGTRLTVV.

This clonotype is a singleton in its sample. This chain joins TRBV27 and TRBJ1-3, with D possibly TRBD1 on 6 matching bases. The germline V gene encodes CDR1 MNHEY and CDR2 SMNVEV (reference sequence). V lost 2 bases, J lost 1 base, and 9 bases lay in between. This CDR3 spans 15 amino acids. The CDR3 region is CASSLATGSGNTIYF. CDR3 coding DNA: TGTGCCAGCAGTTTAGCTACAGGGTCTGGAAACACCATATATTTT.

The V gene is TRBV4-1, the J gene TRBJ2-7; the D gene is possibly TRBD2 (6 bases). The length of the CDR3 is 15 residues. Germline V gives CDR1 MGHRA, CDR2 YSYEKL. V was clipped by 5 bases and J by 0 bases, with 14 bases between them. CDR3 in amino acids: CASSGSVGGSYEQYF. In DNA form, the CDR3 reads TGCGCCAGCAGCGGGTCGGTGGGGGGCTCCTACGAGCAGTACTTC.

Written as DNA, the CDR3 is TGTGCCAGCAGCCAAGAAGGCGGGCTAGCCAAAAACATTCAGTACTTC. Translation gives CASSQEGGLAKNIQYF. The chain recombines TRBV4-2 with TRBJ2-4; tentatively, D is TRBD2 (5 bases). The V end lost 0 bases, the J end lost 0 bases, and 9 bases lay between the germline ends. The length of the CDR3 is 16 residues. Germline V gene lookup returns CDR1 LGHNA and CDR2 YNFKEQ.

The chain uses TRBV4-3 and TRBJ2-7; D is possibly TRBD2 (5 bases). Germline loops: CDR1 LGHNA, CDR2 YSLEER. The CDR3 contains 16 residues. Between the trimmed V and J ends, which lost 1 base and 5 bases, there was a span of 18 bases. The chain's CDR3 is CASSQGIAGNKDEQYF. The CDR3 DNA is TGCGCCAGCAGCCAAGGGATCGCCGGGAACAAGGACGAGCAGTACTTC.

This clonotype has a single count. The chain employs TRBV3-1 and TRBJ2-3; TRBD1 is a possible D gene (6 bases). The CDR3 is 14 amino acids. V gave up 3 bases and J gave up 2 bases, with 9 bases separating them. CDR1 and CDR2 from the germline V gene are LGHDT and YNNKEL (reference sequence). Here the CDR3 DNA reads TGTGCCAGCAGCCACGGACAGACCACAGATACGCAGTATTTT. Amino acids: CASSHGQTTDTQYF.